Detailed here is one T cell receptor (beta chain). No antigen is known for it. This sample stems from a study of cytomegalovirus exposure and HLA in healthy donors. Whole-study context: Inside one of the first data releases sat roughly 80 million unique TCRs taken from HLA-typed donors. Whole-study results and caveats: It was likely that a cluster of highly shared sequence variants was a sequencing artifact. Exclusion applied to some V segments, including TRBV6-2 and TRBV6-3, as they were indistinguishable.

Deletions cut 7 bases from V and 11 bases from J, with 20 bases between. The CDR3 has 13 amino acids. Per the germline V gene, CDR1 is MDHEN and CDR2 is SYDVKM. PCR primers comprised 60 Vbeta and 13 Jbeta primers. Profiling relied on immunoSEQ multiplex PCR, and the TCRdb table lists in-frame clones only, not all of them. The data contain about 140,000 clones, roughly 79% of them singletons. V usage is TRBV28 and J usage is TRBJ1-1; D gene ambiguous. This TCR came from a young man in good health and CMV-seropositive. The sample comprised PBMCs. The CDR3 sequence: CASTLEGFSGAFF. For the CDR3, the DNA is TGTGCCAGCACTCTCGAGGGCTTCTCGGGGGCTTTCTTT.